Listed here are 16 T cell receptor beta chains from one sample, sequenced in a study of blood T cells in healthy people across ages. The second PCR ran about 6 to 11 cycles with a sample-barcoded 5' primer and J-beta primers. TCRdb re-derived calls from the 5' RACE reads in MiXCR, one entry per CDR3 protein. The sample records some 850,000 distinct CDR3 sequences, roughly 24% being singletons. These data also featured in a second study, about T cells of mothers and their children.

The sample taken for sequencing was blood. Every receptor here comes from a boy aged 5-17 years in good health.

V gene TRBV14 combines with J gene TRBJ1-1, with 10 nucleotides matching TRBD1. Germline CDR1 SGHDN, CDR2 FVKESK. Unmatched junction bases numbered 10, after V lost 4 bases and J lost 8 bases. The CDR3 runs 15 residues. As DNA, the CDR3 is TGTGCCAGCAGCCCCCGACAGGGGGCTATGGTAGAAGCTTTCTTT. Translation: CASSPRQGAMVEAFF. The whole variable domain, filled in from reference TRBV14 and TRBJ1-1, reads EAGVTQFPSHSVIEKGQTVTLRCDPISGHDNLYWYRRVMGKEIKFLLHFVKESKQDESGMPNNRFLAERTGGTYSTLKVQPAELEDSGVYFCASSPRQGAMVEAFFGQGTRLTVV.

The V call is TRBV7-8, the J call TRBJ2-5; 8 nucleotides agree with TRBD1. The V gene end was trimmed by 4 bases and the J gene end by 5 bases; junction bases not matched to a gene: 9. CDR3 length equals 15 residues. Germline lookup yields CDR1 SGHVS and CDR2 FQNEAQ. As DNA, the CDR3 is TGTGCCAGCAGCTCGGACAGGGTTTTTTGGGAGACCCAGTACTTC. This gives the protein CASSSDRVFWETQYF.

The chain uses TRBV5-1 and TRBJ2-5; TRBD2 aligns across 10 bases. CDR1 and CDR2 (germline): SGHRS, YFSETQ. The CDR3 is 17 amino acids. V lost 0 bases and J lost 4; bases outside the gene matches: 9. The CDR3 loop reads CASSLGPSGGGAETQYF. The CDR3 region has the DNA TGCGCCAGCAGCTTGGGGCCCAGCGGGGGGGGAGCAGAGACCCAGTACTTC.

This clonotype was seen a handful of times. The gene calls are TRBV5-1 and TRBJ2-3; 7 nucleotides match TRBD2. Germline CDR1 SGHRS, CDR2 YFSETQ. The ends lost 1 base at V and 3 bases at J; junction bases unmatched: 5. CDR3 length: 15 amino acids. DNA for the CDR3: TGCGCCAGCAGCTTGCCCAGCGGGGTGACAGATACGCAGTATTTT. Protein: CASSLPSGVTDTQYF. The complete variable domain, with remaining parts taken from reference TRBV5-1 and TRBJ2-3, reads KAGVTQTPRYLIKTRGQQVTLSCSPISGHRSVSWYQQTPGQGLQFLFEYFSETQRNKGNFPGRFSGRQFSNSRSEMNVSTLELGDSALYLCASSLPSGVTDTQYFGPGTRLTVL.

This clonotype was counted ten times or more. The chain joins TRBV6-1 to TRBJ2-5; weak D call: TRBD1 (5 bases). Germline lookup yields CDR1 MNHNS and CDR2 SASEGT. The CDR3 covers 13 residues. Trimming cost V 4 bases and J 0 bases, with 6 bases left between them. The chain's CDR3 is CASSGQYQETQYF. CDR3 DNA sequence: TGTGCCAGCAGTGGACAGTACCAAGAGACCCAGTACTTC.

The CDR3 region has the DNA TGTGCCAGCAGCGTAGGACAGGGTAGCGAAAAACTGTTTTTT. Its protein product is CASSVGQGSEKLFF. The chain couples TRBV9 to TRBJ1-4; TRBD1 matches 7 bases. After removal of 0 bases from V and 8 bases from J, the junction contained 4 bases not matched to a gene. The CDR3 is 14 residues long. Looked up from germline, CDR1 is SGDLS and CDR2 is YYNGEE.

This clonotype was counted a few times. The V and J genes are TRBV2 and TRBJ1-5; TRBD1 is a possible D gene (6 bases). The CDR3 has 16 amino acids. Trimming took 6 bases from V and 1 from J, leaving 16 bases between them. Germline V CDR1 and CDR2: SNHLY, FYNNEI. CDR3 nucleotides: TGTGCCAGCAGCCGATCCAGGGGAGACAGCAATCAGCCCCAGCATTTT. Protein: CASSRSRGDSNQPQHF.

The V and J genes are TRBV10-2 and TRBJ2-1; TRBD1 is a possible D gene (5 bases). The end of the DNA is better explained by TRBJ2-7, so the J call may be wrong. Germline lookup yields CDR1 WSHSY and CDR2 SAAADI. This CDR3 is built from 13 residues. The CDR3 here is CASTSDIAYEQYF. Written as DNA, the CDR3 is TGCGCCAGCACCTCGGACATTGCCTACGAGCAGTACTTC.

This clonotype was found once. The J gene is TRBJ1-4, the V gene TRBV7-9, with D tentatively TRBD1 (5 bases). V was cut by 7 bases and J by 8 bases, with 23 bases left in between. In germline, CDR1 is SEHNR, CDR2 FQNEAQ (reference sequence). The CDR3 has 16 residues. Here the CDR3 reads CASIPAGGASGEKLFF. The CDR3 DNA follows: TGTGCCAGCATCCCAGCAGGAGGGGCATCTGGCGAAAAACTGTTTTTT.

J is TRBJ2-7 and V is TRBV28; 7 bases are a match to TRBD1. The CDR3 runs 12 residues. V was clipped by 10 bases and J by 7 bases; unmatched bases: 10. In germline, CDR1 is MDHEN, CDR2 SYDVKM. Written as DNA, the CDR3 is TGTGCCATCACCGACAGGGTAGGGGAGCAGTACTTC. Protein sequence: CAITDRVGEQYF.

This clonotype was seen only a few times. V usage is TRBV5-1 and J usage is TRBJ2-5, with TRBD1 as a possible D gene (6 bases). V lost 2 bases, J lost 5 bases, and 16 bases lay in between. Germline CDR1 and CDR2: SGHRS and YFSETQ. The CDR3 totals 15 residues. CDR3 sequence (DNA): TGCGCCAGCAGCTTAGATACAGGGACCTGGGAGACCCAGTACTTC. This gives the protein CASSLDTGTWETQYF.

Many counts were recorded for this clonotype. CDR3 amino acids: CSAPGLAGGRNEQFF. Written as DNA, the CDR3 is TGCAGCGCTCCGGGACTAGCGGGGGGGCGGAATGAGCAGTTCTTC. The chain joins TRBV29-1 to TRBJ2-1; 16 bases line up with TRBD2. The germline CDR1 and CDR2 sequences are SQVTM and ANQGSEA. With 7 bases clipped from V and 7 bases from J, the junction kept 7 bases outside the gene matches. The CDR3 runs 15 residues.

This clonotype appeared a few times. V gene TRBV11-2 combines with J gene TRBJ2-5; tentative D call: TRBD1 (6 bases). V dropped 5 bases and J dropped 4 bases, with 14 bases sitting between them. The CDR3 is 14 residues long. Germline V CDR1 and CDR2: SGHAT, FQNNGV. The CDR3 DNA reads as TGTGCCAGCAGCGGCCACAGGGCGGGAGAGACCCAGTACTTC. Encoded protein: CASSGHRAGETQYF.

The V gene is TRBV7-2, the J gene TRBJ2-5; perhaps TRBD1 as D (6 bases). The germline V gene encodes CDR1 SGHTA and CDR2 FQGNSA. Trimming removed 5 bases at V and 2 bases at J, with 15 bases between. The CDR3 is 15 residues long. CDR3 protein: CASSLLLGAQETQYF. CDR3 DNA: TGTGCCAGCAGCCTTCTGCTGGGGGCACAAGAGACCCAGTACTTC. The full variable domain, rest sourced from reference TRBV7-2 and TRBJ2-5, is GAGVSQSPSNKVTEKGKDVELRCDPISGHTALYWYRQSLGQGLEFLIYFQGNSAPDKSGLPSDRFSAERTGGSVSTLTIQRTQQEDSAVYLCASSLLLGAQETQYFGPGTRLLVL.

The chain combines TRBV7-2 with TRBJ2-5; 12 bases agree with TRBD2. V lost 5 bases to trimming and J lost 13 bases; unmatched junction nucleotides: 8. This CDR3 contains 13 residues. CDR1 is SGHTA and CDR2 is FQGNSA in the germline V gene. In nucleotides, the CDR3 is TGTGCCAGCAGCGCGGCACTAGCGGGGGGCTGGTACTTC. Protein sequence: CASSAALAGGWYF.

The CDR3 DNA reads as TGCGCCAGCAGGACCGGGCTAGCCCATCGTGGGGAGCTGTTTTTT. As protein: CASRTGLAHRGELFF. This chain joins TRBV4-1 and TRBJ2-2; tentative D call: TRBD2 (5 bases). The CDR3 covers 15 residues. The germline CDR1 and CDR2 sequences are MGHRA and YSYEKL. Trimming left V 6 bases short and J 8 bases short, with 19 bases between.